Shown below are 23 T cell receptor beta chains from a single sample sequenced in a study of T-cell reconstitution after alpha-beta-depleted transplantation in children. Unique molecular identifiers were incorporated when the TCRbeta library was constructed. In TCRdb, the PCR reads were re-called with MiXCR into one record per CDR3 protein. The sample records about 360,000 distinct CDR3 sequences, roughly 14% being singletons. Specimen: PBMCs, collected from the stem cell graft. The origin of the receptors is a human donor who donated a stem cell graft to a child with Fanconi anemia.

The J gene is TRBJ2-1, the V gene TRBV6-5, with 8 bases that match TRBD2. This CDR3 comprises 15 residues. Germline assignment: CDR1 MNHEY and CDR2 SVGAGI. V shed 4 bases and J 6 bases; nucleotides not matched to a gene: 8. The CDR3 DNA follows: TGTGCCAGCAGTTTTACCGGGACTAGACTCAATGAGCAGTTCTTC. Translated: CASSFTGTRLNEQFF.

The chain combines TRBV4-2 with TRBJ1-2; D is undetermined. This CDR3 is 13 amino acids long. Deletions cut 0 bases from V and 3 bases from J, with 5 bases between. The germline gives CDR1 LGHNA, CDR2 YNFKEQ. CDR3 nucleotide sequence: TGTGCCAGCAGCCAAGATAGCGACTATGGCTACACCTTC. Protein product: CASSQDSDYGYTF.

The genes are TRBV27 and TRBJ1-6; D is undetermined. The CDR3 contains 16 residues. Germline V gene sequence: CDR1 MNHEY, CDR2 SMNVEV (reference sequence). The ends were cut back, 3 bases at V and 1 base at J, with 10 bases in the middle. This CDR3 reads CASSFSRSSYNSPLHF. CDR3 coding DNA: TGTGCCAGCAGTTTCTCCCGGAGTTCCTATAATTCACCCCTCCACTTT.

This chain links TRBV11-2 with TRBJ2-5; D is possibly TRBD1 (6 bases). This CDR3 has 16 amino acids. The germline CDR1 and CDR2 sequences are SGHAT and FQNNGV. V was pared by 7 bases and J by 5 bases, with 23 bases between. For the CDR3, the DNA is TGTGCCAGCACCCTGTCCGGGGCAGGGCAGGGGGAGACCCAGTACTTC. Amino acid sequence: CASTLSGAGQGETQYF.

This clonotype was counted between two and nine times. This sequence joins TRBV18 and TRBJ2-7, with D hard to call. This CDR3 spans 15 amino acids. Germline CDR1 and CDR2: KGHSH and LQKENI. V shed 0 bases and J shed 3 bases, with 12 bases lying between them. CDR3 sequence reads: CASSPPERPCYEQYV. CDR3 coding DNA: TGTGCCAGCTCACCACCGGAAAGACCGTGCTACGAGCAGTACGTC.

This chain connects TRBV7-9 to TRBJ2-5; D ambiguous. Germline V gene data show CDR1 as SEHNR and CDR2 as FQNEAQ (reference sequence). V was pared by 0 bases and J by 5 bases, with 13 bases between. This CDR3 region has 15 residues. The CDR3 nucleotides read TGTGCCAGCAGCTTAGCGCAGAGCCTTTTTGAGACCCAGTACTTC. Translation: CASSLAQSLFETQYF.

The chain joins TRBV12-3 or TRBV12-4 to TRBJ1-5, with D possibly TRBD1 on 6 matching bases. The CDR3 runs to 13 residues. Trimming removed 5 bases from V and 5 bases from J, with 10 bases in between. The DNA for the CDR3 is TGTGCCAGCAGTAGGGGGGCTTATCAGCCCCAGCATTTT. This translates into CASSRGAYQPQHF.

This clonotype was seen more than once but under ten times. The V and J genes are TRBV6-1 and TRBJ2-1; 11 bases agree with TRBD1. The CDR3 runs to 14 residues. In germline, CDR1 is MNHNS, CDR2 SASEGT. With 6 bases clipped from V and 7 bases from J, the junction kept 5 bases outside the gene matches. As DNA, the CDR3 is TGTGCCAGCAGGGGGGACAGGGGGAGGAATGAGCAGTTCTTC. It codes for CASRGDRGRNEQFF.

The chain is built from TRBV29-1 and TRBJ1-2; 11 bases match TRBD1. Germline V gene sequence: CDR1 SQVTM, CDR2 ANQGSEA. The CDR3 covers 13 residues. The V and J ends lost 6 bases and 6 bases, in that order; junction bases with no gene match: 6. Here the CDR3 reads CSVGGQGAHGYTF. The CDR3 nucleotides are TGCAGCGTGGGTGGACAGGGGGCACATGGCTACACCTTC.

The chain carries TRBV6-1 and TRBJ2-7; D is perhaps TRBD2 (5 bases). The length of the CDR3 is 15 residues. CDR1 MNHNS and CDR2 SASEGT come from the germline V gene. Between the trimmed V and J ends, which lost 4 bases and 2 bases, there was a span of 15 bases. The CDR3 region is CASSALGGVTYEQYF. The CDR3 bases are TGTGCCAGCAGTGCCCTCGGAGGAGTCACCTACGAGCAGTACTTC.

This clonotype has just a few counts. The CDR3 DNA reads as TGCAGTGCCCGAGTGGACAGGGGGCGCGAGCAGTACGTC. It encodes CSARVDRGREQYV. The rearrangement uses TRBV20-1 and TRBJ2-7; 11 nucleotides match TRBD1. CDR1 is DFQATT and CDR2 is SNEGSKA in the germline V gene (reference sequence). The CDR3 spans 13 residues. V lost 6 bases, J lost 6 bases, and 7 bases stayed unmatched.

This clonotype came up a few times. V and J are TRBV30 and TRBJ1-3; a possible D gene is TRBD1 (6 bases). CDR1 is GTSNPN and CDR2 is SVGIG in the germline V gene (reference sequence). This CDR3 has 16 amino acids. The germline V and J ends were trimmed by 4 bases and 4 bases, with 20 bases remaining between them. The CDR3 sequence is CAWNRVDEPTGNTIYF. The CDR3 nucleotides are TGTGCCTGGAACAGGGTGGACGAACCAACGGGAAACACCATATATTTT. Complete variable domain (other parts from reference TRBV30 and TRBJ1-3): SQTIHQWPATLVQPVGSPLSLECTVEGTSNPNLYWYRQAAGRGLQLLFYSVGIGQISSEVPQNLSASRPQDRQFILSSKKLLLSDSGFYLCAWNRVDEPTGNTIYFGEGSWLTVV.

This chain links TRBV20-1 with TRBJ2-5, with 9 bases aligning to TRBD1. The J segment lost 7 bases and the V segment lost 6 bases, leaving 9 bases of the junction unmatched. This CDR3 comprises 13 residues. Germline assignment: CDR1 DFQATT and CDR2 SNEGSKA (reference sequence). The CDR3 DNA reads as TGCAGTGCCCTGGGACAGGGAGGAGTGACCCAGTACTTC. Its protein product is CSALGQGGVTQYF.

This clonotype was counted at least ten times. The CDR3 loop is CASSENRDSETQYF. The CDR3 DNA is TGTGCCAGCAGTGAAAACAGGGATTCGGAGACCCAGTACTTC. V is TRBV2 and J is TRBJ2-5; a possible D gene is TRBD1 (6 bases). Germline V lookup: CDR1 SNHLY, CDR2 FYNNEI. The CDR3 sequence is 14 residues long. The V gene lost 2 bases and the J gene lost 5 bases, with 12 bases spanning the gap. Using reference TRBV2 and TRBJ2-5 for the parts outside the CDR3, the full variable domain is EPEVTQTPSHQVTQMGQEVILRCVPISNHLYFYWYRQILGQKVEFLVSFYNNEISEKSEIFDDQFSVERPDGSNFTLKIRSTKLEDSAMYFCASSENRDSETQYFGPGTRLLVL.

This sequence joins TRBV28 and TRBJ1-2; TRBD1 aligns across 7 bases. CDR1 is MDHEN and CDR2 is SYDVKM in the germline V gene. V lost 3 bases and J lost 5; bases outside the gene matches: 6. This CDR3 region has 14 residues. CDR3 region: CASSFGAGGYGYTF. The CDR3 bases are TGTGCCAGCAGTTTTGGTGCAGGGGGGTATGGCTACACCTTC.

In this sample, this clonotype turned up a few times. The chain carries TRBV12-3 or TRBV12-4 and TRBJ1-2; possibly TRBD1 for D (6 bases). The CDR3 consists of 13 residues. Between the trimmed V and J ends, which lost 2 bases and 9 bases, there was a span of 13 bases. In nucleotides, the CDR3 is TGTGCCAGCAGTTTACGGTTGGGGGACAGCTACACCTTC. It codes for CASSLRLGDSYTF.

This clonotype came up a few times. V and J are TRBV12-3 or TRBV12-4 and TRBJ1-3; 7 nucleotides align to TRBD1. Losses at the gene ends were 6 bases for V and 2 bases for J; bases not matched to a gene: 1. CDR3 size: 13 residues. CDR3: CASRQGPGNTIYF. CDR3 nucleotides: TGTGCCAGCAGACAGGGGCCTGGAAACACCATATATTTT.

This clonotype has just a few counts. V usage is TRBV12-3 or TRBV12-4 and J usage is TRBJ2-3; D unresolved. Trimming removed 7 bases from V and 10 bases from J, with 21 bases in between. There are 14 residues in the CDR3. The CDR3 DNA reads TGTGCCAGCACCCCGATCGGACCGGCTAGTTCGCAGTATTTT. This codes for CASTPIGPASSQYF.

V usage is TRBV28 and J usage is TRBJ1-1; D call uncertain. This CDR3 has 15 amino acids. With 3 bases removed from V and 1 base from J, the gap between germline ends came to 12 bases. From germline, CDR1 is MDHEN and CDR2 SYDVKM. Here the CDR3 reads CASSFHLIRNTEAFF. The CDR3 coding sequence is TGTGCCAGCAGTTTTCACCTCATCAGGAACACTGAAGCTTTCTTT.

This clonotype was seen a handful of times. The rearrangement joins TRBV5-1 to TRBJ2-5; possible D gene TRBD1, 6 bases. The germline CDR1 and CDR2 sequences are SGHRS and YFSETQ. V gave up 2 bases and J gave up 2 bases, with 10 bases separating them. The CDR3 sequence is 14 residues long. The DNA for the CDR3 is TGCGCCAGCAGCTTATTCGGACAGCAAGAGACCCAGTACTTC. It encodes CASSLFGQQETQYF. Together with reference TRBV5-1 and TRBJ2-5, the CDR3 gives the full variable domain: KAGVTQTPRYLIKTRGQQVTLSCSPISGHRSVSWYQQTPGQGLQFLFEYFSETQRNKGNFPGRFSGRQFSNSRSEMNVSTLELGDSALYLCASSLFGQQETQYFGPGTRLLVL.

The CDR3 DNA reads TGTGCCAGCAGCGTAGGGACAGCTGAAAAACTGTTTTTT. Amino acid sequence: CASSVGTAEKLFF. The gene calls are TRBV9 and TRBJ1-4; maybe TRBD1 (6 bases). Per the germline V gene, CDR1 is SGDLS and CDR2 is YYNGEE. With 0 bases removed from V and 7 bases from J, the gap between germline ends came to 7 bases. The CDR3 is made up of 13 amino acids.

This clonotype was counted a few times. The chain carries TRBV9 and TRBJ2-3; D remains ambiguous. The CDR3 runs 15 residues. With 0 bases removed from V and 3 bases from J, the gap between germline ends came to 11 bases. CDR1 is SGDLS and CDR2 is YYNGEE in the germline V gene. CDR3 sequence: CASSVDQSQTDTQYF. The CDR3 region has the DNA TGTGCCAGCAGCGTAGACCAATCCCAAACAGATACGCAGTATTTT.

This clonotype was detected ten times or more. J is TRBJ2-5 and V is TRBV6-1, with 9 bases lining up with TRBD2. Per germline, CDR1 MNHNS and CDR2 SASEGT. The CDR3 runs to 16 residues. The J segment lost 1 base and the V segment lost 6 bases, leaving 9 bases of the junction unmatched. CDR3 loop: CASSQNSGGLQETQYF. DNA for the CDR3: TGTGCCAGCAGCCAGAATAGCGGGGGCCTCCAAGAGACCCAGTACTTC.